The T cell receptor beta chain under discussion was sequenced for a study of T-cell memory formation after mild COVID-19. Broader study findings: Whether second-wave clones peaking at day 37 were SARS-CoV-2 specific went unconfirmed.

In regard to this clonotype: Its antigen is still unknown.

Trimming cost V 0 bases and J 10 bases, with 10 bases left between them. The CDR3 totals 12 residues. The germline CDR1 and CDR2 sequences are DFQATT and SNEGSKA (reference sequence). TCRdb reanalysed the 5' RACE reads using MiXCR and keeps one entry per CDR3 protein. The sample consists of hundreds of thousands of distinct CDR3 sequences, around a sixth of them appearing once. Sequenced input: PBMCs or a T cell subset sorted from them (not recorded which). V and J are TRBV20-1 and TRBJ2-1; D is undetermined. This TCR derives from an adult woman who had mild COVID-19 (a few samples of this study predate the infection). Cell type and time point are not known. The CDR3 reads CSAREARDEQFF. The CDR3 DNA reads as TGCAGTGCTAGAGAAGCACGTGACGAGCAGTTCTTC.